The entry that follows covers one T cell receptor (beta chain) sequence. The data were obtained in a study of patients and donors after allogeneic stem cell transplantation. The CDR3 spans 15 residues. The germline V gene encodes CDR1 MNHEY and CDR2 SMNVEV (reference sequence). Unmatched junction bases numbered 9, after V lost 3 bases and J lost 8 bases. TCRdb reanalysed the RT-PCR reads using MiXCR and keeps one entry per CDR3 protein. The table includes fewer than 500,000 distinct CDR3 sequences, more than 15% detected once. The sample was blood, either unsorted or a sorted T cell fraction (not recorded which). The chain joins TRBV27 to TRBJ1-4; the match to TRBD1 covers 7 bases. This TCR was sampled from a human donor who was either an allogeneic HSCT recipient or a stem cell or donor lymphocyte infusion donor (not recorded which). It is not recorded whose cells these are; they may come from a transplant donor. CDR3 DNA: TGTGCCAGCAGTTTCAGTGGCGACAGGGTCGAAAAACTGTTTTTT. It codes for CASSFSGDRVEKLFF.